This entry lists 30 T cell receptor beta chains sequenced from one sample in a study of CD8+ T cells in alopecia areata. The treatment denotes: oral pan-JAK inhibitor, 5-10 mg twice daily. RNA was isolated and reverse transcribed to cDNA, the sequencing template. TCRdb's table, derived via immunoSEQ multiplex PCR, lists solely in-frame clones and lacks some. The table has about 190,000 clones, 55% to 70% seen once; the top ten hold around 0.7%. The sample here was CD4+ T cells sorted from blood, taken at week 4, from a patient treated with tofacitinib. These receptor sequences come from a human donor with alopecia areata.

This clone has only a few counts. V is TRBV9 and J is TRBJ2-4; 7 bases agree with TRBD2. The CDR3 extends over 16 amino acids. Losses at the gene ends were 3 bases for V and 6 bases for J; bases not matched to a gene: 12. Germline V gene sequence: CDR1 SGDLS, CDR2 YYNGEE. The CDR3 sequence is CASSAEGGVGRNIQYF. The CDR3 DNA follows: TGTGCCAGCAGCGCCGAGGGAGGGGTCGGGAGAAACATTCAGTACTTC.

Comments on this clone: Other nucleotide sequences in the sample specify the same CDR3. This rearrangement joins TRBV29-1 to TRBJ2-5, with 8 bases aligning to TRBD2. Germline trimming cut 4 bases from V and 5 bases from J; bases unmatched to any gene: 6. Looked up from germline, CDR1 is SQVTM and CDR2 is ANQGSEA. This CDR3 has 13 residues. The CDR3 loop is CSVVRTGGETQYF. CDR3 DNA sequence: TGCAGCGTTGTCCGTACGGGAGGGGAGACCCAGTACTTC.

The chain couples TRBV25-1 to TRBJ2-4, with 8 bases matching TRBD2. Germline V gene lookup returns CDR1 MGHDK and CDR2 SYGVNS. There are 17 residues in the CDR3. The J segment lost 1 base and the V segment lost 2 bases, leaving 7 bases of the junction unmatched. CDR3 DNA: TGTGCCAGCAGTGAAGTTCCCGGGAGGGGGGCCAAAAACATTCAGTACTTC. Its translation is CASSEVPGRGAKNIQYF.

This chain uses TRBV4-3 with TRBJ2-7; 13 nucleotides align to TRBD2. J gave up 7 bases and V 2 bases, and 5 bases lay outside the gene matches. Germline V gene sequence: CDR1 LGHNA, CDR2 YSLEER. This CDR3 has 15 amino acids. The DNA of the CDR3 is TGCGCCAGCAGCCAAAGACTAGCGGGAGGCGGAGAGCAGTACTTC. Translation: CASSQRLAGGGEQYF.

The rearrangement links TRBV15 to TRBJ2-2; D remains ambiguous. There are 14 residues in the CDR3. V gave up 0 bases and J gave up 6 bases, with 8 bases separating them. The germline CDR1 and CDR2 sequences are LNHNV and YYDKDF (reference sequence). The CDR3 protein is CATSRDLGAGELFF. The CDR3, as DNA: TGTGCCACCAGCAGAGATTTAGGAGCCGGGGAGCTGTTTTTT.

This clone has only one observation. The CDR3 DNA follows: TGTGCCAGCACCGCAGGACAGTCGAACACTGAAGCTTTCTTT. This codes for CASTAGQSNTEAFF. This chain connects TRBV9 to TRBJ1-1; a possible D gene is TRBD1 (6 bases). The CDR3 spans 14 residues. V lost 6 bases and J lost 1, with 13 bases in between. Germline V gene lookup returns CDR1 SGDLS and CDR2 YYNGEE. The complete variable domain, with remaining parts taken from reference TRBV9 and TRBJ1-1, reads DSGVTQTPKHLITATGQRVTLRCSPRSGDLSVYWYQQSLDQGLQFLIQYYNGEERAKGNILERFSAQQFPDLHSELNLSSLELGDSALYFCASTAGQSNTEAFFGQGTRLTVV.

This chain connects TRBV29-1 to TRBJ1-1; D uncertain. Trimming left V 5 bases short and J 3 bases short, with 10 bases between. The CDR3 sequence is 12 residues long. Germline V gene sequence: CDR1 SQVTM, CDR2 ANQGSEA. Here the CDR3 reads CSVSRPYTEAFF. The CDR3 DNA reads TGCAGCGTTTCCCGCCCTTACACTGAAGCTTTCTTT.

The chain combines TRBV7-8 with TRBJ2-3; TRBD1 agrees at 10 bases. Germline CDR1 is SGHVS and CDR2 is FQNEAQ. Trimming cost V 2 bases and J 6 bases; bases outside gene matches: 2. This CDR3 has 14 amino acids. The CDR3 DNA sequence: TGTGCCAGCAGCTTAATGGGACAGGGGGATACGCAGTATTTT. Amino acids: CASSLMGQGDTQYF.

The V call is TRBV4-1, the J call TRBJ1-2, with D unclear. V lost 10 bases to trimming and J lost 2 bases, with 23 bases between them. The CDR3 has 16 residues. Germline lookup yields CDR1 MGHRA and CDR2 YSYEKL. CDR3 sequence reads: CATQRTEARINYGYTF. In nucleotides, the CDR3 is TGCGCCACCCAGAGGACCGAGGCTCGTATCAACTATGGCTACACCTTC.

J is TRBJ2-3 and V is TRBV27, with TRBD2 matching 10 bases. The CDR3 length is 20 residues. The germline V gene has CDR1 MNHEY and CDR2 SMNVEV (reference sequence). V was clipped by 0 bases and J by 0 bases; unmatched bases: 12. In DNA form, the CDR3 reads TGTGCCAGCAGTTTATCGATATGGGCTAGCGGGAGTCTTAGCACAGATACGCAGTATTTT. This gives the protein CASSLSIWASGSLSTDTQYF.

The V call is TRBV5-4, the J call TRBJ2-1, with D perhaps TRBD1 (6 bases). The length of the CDR3 is 15 residues. Deletions cut 1 base from V and 4 bases from J, with 12 bases between. Germline assignment: CDR1 SGHNT and CDR2 YYREEE (reference sequence). CDR3 nucleotide sequence: TGTGCCAGCAGCTTGCAGGGGAGTTCATACAATGAGCAGTTCTTC. It codes for CASSLQGSSYNEQFF.

The rearrangement joins TRBV19 to TRBJ2-4; TRBD1 agrees at 7 bases. This CDR3 comprises 14 residues. Germline V CDR1 and CDR2: LNHDA, SQIVND (reference sequence). The V gene end was trimmed by 9 bases and the J gene end by 3 bases; junction bases not matched to a gene: 8. The CDR3 here is CASYNRGHKNIQYF. In DNA, the CDR3 is TGTGCCAGCTATAACAGGGGACACAAAAACATTCAGTACTTC.

This sequence joins TRBV29-1 and TRBJ1-2; D is uncertain. This CDR3 comprises 12 residues. Germline-derived CDR1 and CDR2 are SQVTM and ANQGSEA. Trimming took off 2 bases at V and 2 bases at J, with 6 bases between the two ends. The CDR3 region is CSVESSNYGYTF. The CDR3 DNA sequence: TGCAGCGTTGAATCGTCGAACTATGGCTACACCTTC.

This clone has just a few counts. The genes are TRBV29-1 and TRBJ2-5; 13 bases are a match to TRBD2. The germline V gene has CDR1 SQVTM and CDR2 ANQGSEA. The CDR3 totals 15 residues. Trimming at V came to 4 bases and at J to 1 base, leaving 3 bases not matched to a gene. CDR3 sequence (DNA): TGCAGCGTTGGGGGACTAGCGGGAACCCAAGAGACCCAGTACTTC. Amino acid sequence: CSVGGLAGTQETQYF.

V gene TRBV29-1 combines with J gene TRBJ2-7; tentatively, D is TRBD1 (7 bases). Between the trimmed V and J ends, which lost 4 bases and 5 bases, there was a span of 15 bases. Germline loops: CDR1 SQVTM, CDR2 ANQGSEA. The CDR3 has 13 amino acids. CDR3 in amino acids: CSVVAGGGDEQYF. The CDR3, as DNA: TGCAGCGTTGTAGCAGGGGGAGGCGACGAGCAGTACTTC.

The chain joins TRBV15 to TRBJ1-1; D is undetermined. V gave up 0 bases and J gave up 6 bases, with 14 bases separating them. CDR1 and CDR2 from the germline V gene are LNHNV and YYDKDF (reference sequence). The CDR3 runs 15 residues. CDR3 sequence: CATSRDYEVSSEAFF. CDR3 bases: TGTGCCACCAGCAGAGATTACGAGGTATCCTCTGAAGCTTTCTTT.

The rearrangement uses TRBV29-1 and TRBJ2-5; D unresolved. Germline CDR1 and CDR2: SQVTM and ANQGSEA. The CDR3 contains 13 residues. V was pared by 7 bases and J by 3 bases, with 15 bases between. DNA for the CDR3: TGCAGCGCTGGCGTAGGCCAGAAAGAGACCCAGTACTTC. Translation gives CSAGVGQKETQYF.

The rearrangement uses TRBV4-2 and TRBJ2-1; 7 bases line up with TRBD2. Trimming took 1 base from V and 9 from J; bases not matched to a gene: 6. The length of the CDR3 is 14 residues. Germline CDR1 is LGHNA and CDR2 is YNFKEQ. The CDR3 sequence is CASSQGTREGEQFF. The CDR3 DNA is TGTGCCAGCAGCCAAGGGACTAGGGAGGGTGAGCAGTTCTTC.

V and J are TRBV28 and TRBJ2-3, with 7 bases fitting TRBD2. V dropped 7 bases and J dropped 0; count of bases not matched to a gene: 4. Germline-derived CDR1 and CDR2 are MDHEN and SYDVKM. The CDR3 is 14 amino acids. The DNA of the CDR3 is TGTGCCAGCATTCTAGCGGATAGCACAGATACGCAGTATTTT. Protein product: CASILADSTDTQYF.

The rearrangement joins TRBV15 to TRBJ2-1; the match to TRBD2 covers 7 bases. The CDR3 extends over 18 amino acids. Germline values: CDR1 LNHNV, CDR2 YYDKDF (reference sequence). With V trimmed by 0 bases and J by 1 base, 9 bases remained unmatched. The CDR3 spells CATSREYGSAGSYNEQFF. The CDR3 DNA is TGTGCCACCAGCAGAGAATATGGTTCAGCGGGATCCTACAATGAGCAGTTCTTC.

This clone was observed a few times. This sequence joins TRBV7-2 and TRBJ2-5, with D maybe TRBD2 (6 bases). With 3 bases removed from V and 4 bases from J, the gap between germline ends came to 12 bases. This CDR3 contains 14 residues. Germline loops: CDR1 SGHTA, CDR2 FQGNSA. CDR3 loop: CASSLWRGGETQYF. CDR3 nucleotides: TGTGCCAGCAGCTTGTGGAGGGGTGGAGAGACCCAGTACTTC.

This chain links TRBV20-1 with TRBJ2-3, with no clear D. CDR1 is DFQATT, CDR2 SNEGSKA, per germline (reference sequence). V lost 6 bases and J lost 4, with 8 bases in between. The CDR3 spans 11 residues. CDR3 sequence reads: CSASWADTQYF. The CDR3 region has the DNA TGCAGTGCCAGTTGGGCAGATACGCAGTATTTT.

The rearrangement joins TRBV30 to TRBJ2-3; weak D call: TRBD2 (6 bases). In germline, CDR1 is GTSNPN, CDR2 SVGIG (reference sequence). V lost 1 base and J 6 bases, leaving 11 bases between the germline ends. The CDR3 contains 13 residues. The CDR3 loop reads CAWSGGLRDTQYF. The CDR3 DNA follows: TGTGCCTGGAGTGGGGGACTCCGGGATACGCAGTATTTT.

This sequence joins TRBV27 and TRBJ1-5; D is uncertain. Deletions cut 2 bases from V and 5 bases from J, with 7 bases between. CDR1 is MNHEY and CDR2 is SMNVEV in the germline V gene (reference sequence). The length of the CDR3 is 13 residues. The CDR3 nucleotides read TGTGCCAGCAGTTTAAGTTGGGATCAGCCCCAGCATTTT. This encodes CASSLSWDQPQHF.

The chain couples TRBV30 to TRBJ1-1, with unresolved D. The V end lost 4 bases, the J end lost 0 bases, and 6 bases lay between the germline ends. There are 12 residues in the CDR3. Germline-derived CDR1 and CDR2 are GTSNPN and SVGIG (reference sequence). The DNA of the CDR3 is TGTGCCTGGACACGTTTGAACACTGAAGCTTTCTTT. It yields the protein CAWTRLNTEAFF.

The genes are TRBV2 and TRBJ2-3, with D possibly being TRBD1 (6 bases). V was cut by 8 bases and J by 1 base, with 13 bases left in between. The germline CDR1 and CDR2 sequences are SNHLY and FYNNEI. This CDR3 comprises 14 residues. CDR3 bases: TGTGCCAGCGGGCACAGGGTGGGCACAGATACGCAGTATTTT. It encodes CASGHRVGTDTQYF. The whole variable domain, remainder taken from reference TRBV2 and TRBJ2-3, is EPEVTQTPSHQVTQMGQEVILRCVPISNHLYFYWYRQILGQKVEFLVSFYNNEISEKSEIFDDQFSVERPDGSNFTLKIRSTKLEDSAMYFCASGHRVGTDTQYFGPGTRLTVL.

This clone was picked up a small number of times. This chain links TRBV7-2 with TRBJ2-7, with D possibly TRBD1 on 6 matching bases. Germline assignment: CDR1 SGHTA and CDR2 FQGNSA. This CDR3 is 15 amino acids long. Trimming left V 3 bases short and J 2 bases short, with 14 bases between. This CDR3 is CASSFYGRGPYEQYF. As DNA, the CDR3 is TGTGCCAGCAGCTTCTATGGCAGGGGACCCTACGAGCAGTACTTC.

V gene TRBV27 combines with J gene TRBJ1-1, with a weak D call TRBD1 (5 bases). Trimming cost V 8 bases and J 1 base, with 17 bases left between them. From germline, CDR1 is MNHEY and CDR2 SMNVEV (reference sequence). CDR3 size: 15 residues. The CDR3, as DNA: TGTGCCAGCTCCAGGGACCTTTCTGGGAACACTGAAGCTTTCTTT. Protein: CASSRDLSGNTEAFF.

V gene TRBV25-1 combines with J gene TRBJ2-2; D remains ambiguous. Trimming stripped 0 bases from V and 3 bases from J, with 11 bases between. Germline CDR1 reads MGHDK; CDR2 reads SYGVNS. The CDR3 covers 16 residues. The CDR3 DNA follows: TGTGCCAGCAGTGAATATATCACTTCGTACACCGGGGAGCTGTTTTTT. It codes for CASSEYITSYTGELFF.

This clone was observed a handful of times. This chain uses TRBV5-6 with TRBJ2-4, with D hard to call. With 2 bases removed from V and 4 bases from J, the gap between germline ends came to 13 bases. The CDR3 covers 15 residues. Germline assignment: CDR1 SGHDT and CDR2 YYEEEE. CDR3 in DNA: TGTGCCAGCAGCTTTGAAGGGATCTTGAAAAACATTCAGTACTTC. Its translation: CASSFEGILKNIQYF. Variable domain in full (rest from reference TRBV5-6 and TRBJ2-4): DAGVTQSPTHLIKTRGQQVTLRCSPKSGHDTVSWYQQALGQGPQFIFQYYEEEERQRGNFPDRFSGHQFPNYSSELNVNALLLGDSALYLCASSFEGILKNIQYFGAGTRLSVL.